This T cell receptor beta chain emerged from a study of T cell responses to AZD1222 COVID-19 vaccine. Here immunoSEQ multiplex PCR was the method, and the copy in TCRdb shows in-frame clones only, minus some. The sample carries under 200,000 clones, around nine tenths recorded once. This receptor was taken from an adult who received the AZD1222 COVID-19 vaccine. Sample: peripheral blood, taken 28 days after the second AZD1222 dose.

CDR3 nucleotides: TGTGCCAGCAGCTCCCTTACGCTCAGGCTGGGGTCTCTCGAGCAGTACTTC. This codes for CASSSLTLRLGSLEQYF. This chain joins TRBV13 and TRBJ2-7; D is uncertain. CDR3 size: 17 residues. CDR1 PRHDT and CDR2 FYEKMQ come from the germline V gene (reference sequence). Between the trimmed V and J ends, which lost 4 bases and 6 bases, there was a span of 25 bases.